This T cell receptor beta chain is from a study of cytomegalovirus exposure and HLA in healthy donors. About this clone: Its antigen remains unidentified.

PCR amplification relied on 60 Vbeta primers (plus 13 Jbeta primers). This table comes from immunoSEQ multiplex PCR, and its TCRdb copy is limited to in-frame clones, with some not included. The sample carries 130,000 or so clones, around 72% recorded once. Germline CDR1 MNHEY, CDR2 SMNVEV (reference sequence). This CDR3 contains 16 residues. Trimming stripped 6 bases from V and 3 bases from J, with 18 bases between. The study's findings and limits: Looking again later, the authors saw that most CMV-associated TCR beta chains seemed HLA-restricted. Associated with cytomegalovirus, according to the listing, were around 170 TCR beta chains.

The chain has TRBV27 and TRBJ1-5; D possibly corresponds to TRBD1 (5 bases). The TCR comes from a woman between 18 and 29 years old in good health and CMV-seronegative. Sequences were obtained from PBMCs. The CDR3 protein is CASSPWGRKPNQPQHF. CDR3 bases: TGTGCCAGCAGCCCTTGGGGCAGGAAACCCAATCAGCCCCAGCATTTT.